This T cell receptor beta chain was sequenced in a study of siplizumab effects on memory and regulatory T cells. Every sample had roughly 100,000 of its TCR templates assayed. The protocol was immunoSEQ multiplex PCR, while the TCRdb copy is restricted to in-frame clones and leaves out a portion. This table holds over 100,000 clones, just over 90% found once. V gave up 5 bases and J gave up 8 bases; unmatched junction bases: 11. Germline CDR1 is SGHAT and CDR2 is FQNNGV. CDR3 size: 15 residues. Study-level results: Naive or memory phenotype assignment was not possible for roughly 80-96% of proliferating CD4+ or CD8+ clones. The study found naive T cells seemingly more diverse than memory cells and seemingly major alloresponse contributors.

Comment on this clone: Its antigen is as yet unknown.

The specimen sequenced was Tregs sorted from blood. The chain links TRBV11-2 to TRBJ1-2; 10 nucleotides align to TRBD1. This clonotype was sampled from a human donor in good health. CDR3 loop: CASSLYPGTGEGYTF. Here the CDR3 DNA reads TGTGCCAGCAGCCTCTATCCCGGGACAGGGGAAGGCTACACCTTC.